The 8 T cell receptor beta chains below come from one sample, sequenced in a study of blood T cell repertoires in COVID-19. Clones were read by immunoSEQ multiplex PCR, and TCRdb kept only the in-frame ones, dropping some. The sample carries 80,000 to 95,000 clones, over 80% recorded once. Sequencing was done on a sample of peripheral blood. These receptor sequences come from a woman older than 75 with active or convalescent COVID-19.

The gene calls are TRBV2 and TRBJ2-7; D may be TRBD1 (5 bases). The CDR3 consists of 15 residues. V gave up 5 bases and J gave up 4 bases, with 18 bases separating them. Germline V gene data show CDR1 as SNHLY and CDR2 as FYNNEI. The chain's CDR3 is CASSNEQVSFYEQYF. The CDR3 region has the DNA TGTGCCAGCAGTAATGAACAGGTATCGTTTTACGAGCAGTACTTC.

The chain combines TRBV29-1 with TRBJ2-1, with 9 bases aligning to TRBD1. CDR3 length: 13 residues. Germline V gives CDR1 SQVTM, CDR2 ANQGSEA. Losses at the gene ends were 2 bases for V and 6 bases for J; bases not matched to a gene: 2. CDR3 in DNA: TGCAGCGTTGAAAGGACAGGGGCCAATGAGCAGTTCTTC. Amino acid sequence: CSVERTGANEQFF.

V gene TRBV5-1 combines with J gene TRBJ2-5; D is possibly TRBD1 (6 bases). The CDR3 totals 14 residues. The V and J ends lost 7 bases and 2 bases respectively, with 15 bases between them. Germline assignment: CDR1 SGHRS and CDR2 YFSETQ. CDR3 sequence (DNA): TGCGCCAGCTCTAGGGAAAGGGGGCAAGAGACCCAGTACTTC. Translating gives CASSRERGQETQYF.

This chain joins TRBV19 and TRBJ1-4, with TRBD1 as a possible D gene (5 bases). Looked up from germline, CDR1 is LNHDA and CDR2 is SQIVND (reference sequence). V lost 4 bases, J lost 0 bases, and 12 bases lay in between. The CDR3 runs to 16 residues. DNA of the CDR3: TGTGCCAGTAGTAGGGGCTGGACACCAACTAATGAAAAACTGTTTTTT. This translates into CASSRGWTPTNEKLFF.

The CDR3 is CASSQGTSNLVTGELFF. CDR3 in DNA: TGTGCCAGTAGTCAAGGGACTAGCAATTTAGTCACCGGGGAGCTGTTTTTT. The chain employs TRBV19 and TRBJ2-2; TRBD2 aligns across 9 bases. V lost 5 bases to trimming and J lost 4 bases; unmatched junction nucleotides: 11. CDR1 is LNHDA, CDR2 SQIVND, per germline (reference sequence). The CDR3 sequence is 17 residues long. Together with reference TRBV19 and TRBJ2-2, the CDR3 gives the full variable domain: DGGITQSPKYLFRKEGQNVTLSCEQNLNHDAMYWYRQDPGQGLRLIYYSQIVNDFQKGDIAEGYSVSREKKESFPLTVTSAQKNPTAFYLCASSQGTSNLVTGELFFGEGSRLTVL.

The V call is TRBV4-3, the J call TRBJ2-1, with D possibly TRBD2 on 7 matching bases. Germline V gene sequence: CDR1 LGHNA, CDR2 YSLEER. The CDR3 extends over 15 amino acids. The V and J ends lost 2 bases and 4 bases respectively, with 12 bases between them. CDR3 loop: CASSQSRGAYNEQFF. Written as DNA, the CDR3 is TGCGCCAGCAGCCAATCCCGGGGGGCTTACAATGAGCAGTTCTTC.

This clone has more than one count but fewer than ten. V is TRBV4-1 and J is TRBJ2-5, with TRBD2 matching over 13 bases. Germline CDR1 MGHRA, CDR2 YSYEKL. This CDR3 has 18 amino acids. Germline trimming cut 0 bases from V and 0 bases from J; bases unmatched to any gene: 4. The CDR3 DNA follows: TGCGCCAGCAGCCAAGATTACGGGACTAGCGGGGACCAAGAGACCCAGTACTTC. It translates to CASSQDYGTSGDQETQYF.

This chain joins TRBV7-3 and TRBJ2-3; a weak D match, TRBD2 (5 bases). Per germline, CDR1 SGHTA and CDR2 FQGTGA. V was clipped by 5 bases and J by 1 base, with 10 bases between them. CDR3 length: 14 amino acids. CDR3 sequence (DNA): TGTGCCAGCAGCGACTGGGGAGGCACAGATACGCAGTATTTT. This codes for CASSDWGGTDTQYF.